The T cell receptor (beta chain) under discussion was sequenced for a study of cytomegalovirus exposure and HLA in healthy donors. Study-wide results and caveats: Immune exposure was documented only through CMV serostatus. What TCR beta sequences reportedly achieved was accurate prediction of HLA-A and HLA-B alleles in most subjects. Earlier analysis yielded a pattern in which most TCR beta V segments were productive about 90% or about 30% of the time.

PCR used 60 Vbeta primers and 13 Jbeta primers. Sequencing was performed with immunoSEQ multiplex PCR; in TCRdb, only in-frame clones are kept and a portion is missing. The table records under 200,000 clones, 84% of them present only once. Samples came from healthy bone marrow donors. This clone was observed a few times. Its antigen is currently unknown. Germline CDR1 is SGHRS and CDR2 is YFSETQ. This CDR3 region has 16 residues. Trimming shortened V by 4 bases and J by 3 bases, and 19 bases separated the two germline ends. The chain has TRBV5-1 and TRBJ1-1, with D perhaps TRBD1 (5 bases). The TCR sequence derives from a boy aged 2 to 10 in good health and CMV-seronegative. The sample taken for sequencing was PBMCs. The CDR3 spells CASSPAWGGEDTEAFF. The CDR3 nucleotides are TGCGCCAGCAGCCCGGCCTGGGGCGGTGAGGACACTGAAGCTTTCTTT.